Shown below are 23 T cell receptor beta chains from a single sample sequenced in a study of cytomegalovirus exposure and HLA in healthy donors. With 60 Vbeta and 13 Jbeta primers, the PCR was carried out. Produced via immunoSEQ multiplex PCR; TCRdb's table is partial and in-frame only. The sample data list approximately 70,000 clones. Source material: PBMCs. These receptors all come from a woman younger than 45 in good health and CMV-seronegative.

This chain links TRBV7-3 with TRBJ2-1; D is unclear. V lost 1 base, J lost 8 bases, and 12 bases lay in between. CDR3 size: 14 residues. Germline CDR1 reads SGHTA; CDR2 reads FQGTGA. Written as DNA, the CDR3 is TGTGCCAGCAGCTTAAACAGTCACCGAGATGAGCAGTTCTTC. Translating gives CASSLNSHRDEQFF.

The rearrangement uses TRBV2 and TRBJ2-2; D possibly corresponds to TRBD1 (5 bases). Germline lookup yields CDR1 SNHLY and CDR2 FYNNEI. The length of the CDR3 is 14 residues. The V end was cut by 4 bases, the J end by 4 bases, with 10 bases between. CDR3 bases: TGTGCCAGCAGTGGTGACAGCTTCACCGGGGAGCTGTTTTTT. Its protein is CASSGDSFTGELFF.

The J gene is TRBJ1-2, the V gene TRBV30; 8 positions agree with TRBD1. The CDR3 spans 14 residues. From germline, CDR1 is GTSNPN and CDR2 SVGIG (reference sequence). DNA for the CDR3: TGTGCAGCCTCGGGACAGGAGGCTAACTATGGCTACACCTTC. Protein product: CAASGQEANYGYTF.

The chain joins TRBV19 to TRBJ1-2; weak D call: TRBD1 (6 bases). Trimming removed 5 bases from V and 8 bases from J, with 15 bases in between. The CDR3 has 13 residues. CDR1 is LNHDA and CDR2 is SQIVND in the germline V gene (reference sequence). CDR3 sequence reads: CASSSPKQGGYTF. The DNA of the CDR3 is TGTGCCAGTAGTTCCCCGAAACAGGGAGGCTACACCTTC.

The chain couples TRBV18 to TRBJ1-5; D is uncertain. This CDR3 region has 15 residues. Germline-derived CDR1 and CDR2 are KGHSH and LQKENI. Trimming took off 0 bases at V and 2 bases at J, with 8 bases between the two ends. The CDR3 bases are TGTGCCAGCTCACCACCAGGCCAGGGCAATCAGCCCCAGCATTTT. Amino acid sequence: CASSPPGQGNQPQHF.

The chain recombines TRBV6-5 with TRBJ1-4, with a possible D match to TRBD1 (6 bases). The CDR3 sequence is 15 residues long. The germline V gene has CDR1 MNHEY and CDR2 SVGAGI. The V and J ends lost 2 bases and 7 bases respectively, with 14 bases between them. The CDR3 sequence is CASSYDRGNGEKLFF. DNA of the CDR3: TGTGCCAGCAGTTACGATAGGGGGAATGGTGAAAAACTGTTTTTT.

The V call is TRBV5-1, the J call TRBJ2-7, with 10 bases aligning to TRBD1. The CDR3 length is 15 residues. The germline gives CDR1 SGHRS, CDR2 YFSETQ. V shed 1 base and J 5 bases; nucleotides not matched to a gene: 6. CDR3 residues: CASSLIWDRGDEQYF. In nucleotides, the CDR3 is TGCGCCAGCAGCTTGATTTGGGACAGGGGCGACGAGCAGTACTTC.

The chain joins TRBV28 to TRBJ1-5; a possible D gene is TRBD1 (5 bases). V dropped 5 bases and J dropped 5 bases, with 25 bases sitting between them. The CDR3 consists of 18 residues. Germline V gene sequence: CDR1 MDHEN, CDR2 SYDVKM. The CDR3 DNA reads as TGTGCCAGCAGTCCTCCGGACACAAAATCTGCCGGCGATCAGCCCCAGCATTTT. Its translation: CASSPPDTKSAGDQPQHF.

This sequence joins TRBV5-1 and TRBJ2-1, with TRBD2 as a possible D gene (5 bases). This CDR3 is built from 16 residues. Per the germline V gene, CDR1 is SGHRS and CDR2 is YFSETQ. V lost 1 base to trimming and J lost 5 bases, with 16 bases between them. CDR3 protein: CASSLPKGVGDNEQFF. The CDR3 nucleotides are TGCGCCAGCAGCTTGCCCAAGGGAGTGGGAGACAATGAGCAGTTCTTC.

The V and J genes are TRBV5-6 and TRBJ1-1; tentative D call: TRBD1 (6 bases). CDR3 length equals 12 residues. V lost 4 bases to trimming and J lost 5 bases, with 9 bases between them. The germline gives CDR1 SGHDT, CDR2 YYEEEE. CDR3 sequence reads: CASSRGGTEAFF. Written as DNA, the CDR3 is TGTGCCAGCAGCCGAGGGGGTACTGAAGCTTTCTTT. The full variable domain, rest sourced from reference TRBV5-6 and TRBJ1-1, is DAGVTQSPTHLIKTRGQQVTLRCSPKSGHDTVSWYQQALGQGPQFIFQYYEEEERQRGNFPDRFSGHQFPNYSSELNVNALLLGDSALYLCASSRGGTEAFFGQGTRLTVV.

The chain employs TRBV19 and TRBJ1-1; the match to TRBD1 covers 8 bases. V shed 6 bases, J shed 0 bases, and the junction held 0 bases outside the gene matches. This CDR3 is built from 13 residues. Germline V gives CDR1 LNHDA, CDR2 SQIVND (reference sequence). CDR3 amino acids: CASSRGLNTEAFF. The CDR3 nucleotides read TGTGCCAGTAGCAGGGGGCTGAACACTGAAGCTTTCTTT. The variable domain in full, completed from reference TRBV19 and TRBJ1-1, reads DGGITQSPKYLFRKEGQNVTLSCEQNLNHDAMYWYRQDPGQGLRLIYYSQIVNDFQKGDIAEGYSVSREKKESFPLTVTSAQKNPTAFYLCASSRGLNTEAFFGQGTRLTVV.

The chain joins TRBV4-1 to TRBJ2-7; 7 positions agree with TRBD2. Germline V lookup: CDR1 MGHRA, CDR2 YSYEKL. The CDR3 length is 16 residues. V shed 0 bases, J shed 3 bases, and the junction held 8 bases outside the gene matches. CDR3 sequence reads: CASSQDWGGPYYEQYF. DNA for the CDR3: TGCGCCAGCAGCCAAGATTGGGGGGGTCCCTACTACGAGCAGTACTTC.

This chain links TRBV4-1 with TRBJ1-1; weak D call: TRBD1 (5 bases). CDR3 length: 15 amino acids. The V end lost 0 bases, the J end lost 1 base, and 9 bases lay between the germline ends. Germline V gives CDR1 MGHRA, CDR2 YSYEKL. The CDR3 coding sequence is TGCGCCAGCAGCCAAGATGCCGGGGGGAACACTGAAGCTTTCTTT. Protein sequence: CASSQDAGGNTEAFF.

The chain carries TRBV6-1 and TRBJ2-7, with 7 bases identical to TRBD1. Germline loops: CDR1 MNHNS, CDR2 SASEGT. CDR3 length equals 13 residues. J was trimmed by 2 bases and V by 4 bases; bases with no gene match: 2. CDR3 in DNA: TGTGCCAGCAGTGCCCAGGGGGCCTACGAGCAGTACTTC. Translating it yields CASSAQGAYEQYF.

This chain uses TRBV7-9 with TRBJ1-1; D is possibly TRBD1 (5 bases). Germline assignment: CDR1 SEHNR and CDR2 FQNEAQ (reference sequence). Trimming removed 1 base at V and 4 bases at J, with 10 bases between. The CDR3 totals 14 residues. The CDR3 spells CASSLERGSTEAFF. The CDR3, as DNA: TGTGCCAGCAGCTTAGAACGGGGGAGCACTGAAGCTTTCTTT.

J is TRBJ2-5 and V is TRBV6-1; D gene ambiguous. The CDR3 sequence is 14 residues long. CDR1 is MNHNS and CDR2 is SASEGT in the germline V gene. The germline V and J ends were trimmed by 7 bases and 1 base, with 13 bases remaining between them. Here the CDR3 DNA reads TGTGCCAGCAATGCCTTTCTACCCCAAGAGACCCAGTACTTC. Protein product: CASNAFLPQETQYF.

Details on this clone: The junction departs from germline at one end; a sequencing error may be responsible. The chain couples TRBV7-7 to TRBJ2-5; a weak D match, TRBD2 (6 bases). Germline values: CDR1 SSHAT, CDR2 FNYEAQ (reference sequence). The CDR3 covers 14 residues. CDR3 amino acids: CASSVTGGGETQYF. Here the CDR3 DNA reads TGTGCTAGCAGCGTAACCGGGGGAGGAGAGACCCAGTACTTC.

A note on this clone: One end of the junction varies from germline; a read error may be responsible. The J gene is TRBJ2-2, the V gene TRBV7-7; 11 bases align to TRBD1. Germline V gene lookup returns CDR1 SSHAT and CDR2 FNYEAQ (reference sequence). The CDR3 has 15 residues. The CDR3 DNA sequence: TGTGCTAGCAGCCCCGGACAGGGGGCTTCCGGGGAGCTGTTTTTT. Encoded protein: CASSPGQGASGELFF.

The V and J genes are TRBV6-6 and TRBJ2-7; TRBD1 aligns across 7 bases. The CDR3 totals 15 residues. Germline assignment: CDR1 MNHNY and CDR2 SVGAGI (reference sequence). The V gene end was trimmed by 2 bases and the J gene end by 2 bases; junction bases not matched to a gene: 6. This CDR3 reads CASSYPRTGTYEQYF. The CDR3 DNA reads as TGTGCCAGCAGTTACCCCCGGACAGGTACCTACGAGCAGTACTTC.

This chain's CDR3 is CASSPEGVLAFF. The CDR3 DNA reads as TGCGCCAGCAGCCCCGAAGGGGTTCTTGCTTTCTTT. The V call is TRBV5-1, the J call TRBJ1-1, with D perhaps TRBD1 (5 bases). V lost 4 bases to trimming and J lost 11 bases, with 15 bases between them. In germline, CDR1 is SGHRS, CDR2 YFSETQ. The CDR3 has 12 residues.

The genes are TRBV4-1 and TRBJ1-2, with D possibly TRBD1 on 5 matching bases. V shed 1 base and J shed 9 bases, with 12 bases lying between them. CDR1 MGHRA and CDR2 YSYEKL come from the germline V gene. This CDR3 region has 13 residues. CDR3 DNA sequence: TGCGCCAGCAGCCAAGTGGGGCCCTTTCGCTACACCTTC. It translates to CASSQVGPFRYTF.

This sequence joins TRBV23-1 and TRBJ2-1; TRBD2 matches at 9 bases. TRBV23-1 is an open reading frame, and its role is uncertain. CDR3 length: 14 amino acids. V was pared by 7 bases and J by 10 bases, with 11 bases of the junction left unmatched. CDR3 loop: CASKASGTPWEQFF. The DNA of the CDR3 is TGCGCCAGCAAGGCTAGCGGGACCCCATGGGAGCAGTTCTTC.

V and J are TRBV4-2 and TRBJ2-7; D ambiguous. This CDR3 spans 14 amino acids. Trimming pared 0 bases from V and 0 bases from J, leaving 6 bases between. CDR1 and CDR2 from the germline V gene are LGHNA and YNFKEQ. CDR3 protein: CASSQEASSYEQYF. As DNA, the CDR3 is TGTGCCAGCAGCCAAGAGGCAAGCTCCTACGAGCAGTACTTC.